The source of this T cell receptor beta chain is a study of T cell responses to AZD1222 COVID-19 vaccine. Study findings and constraints: Receipt of two AZD1222 doses was followed by a rise in Spike-specific TCR breadth and depth.

Assay: immunoSEQ multiplex PCR; the TCRdb copy retains only in-frame clones and omits some. The data hold 65,000 to 75,000 clones, with around 82% observed a single time. Of note for this clone: Antigen: not known.

The sample in question was peripheral blood, obtained 28 days after the second AZD1222 dose. The source of this sequence is an adult who received the AZD1222 COVID-19 vaccine.

This CDR3 reads CASSRTGGRGYTF. The CDR3 region has the DNA TGTGCCAGCAGTCGCACAGGGGGTAGGGGCTACACCTTC. The chain has TRBV6-5 and TRBJ1-2; TRBD1 matches 8 bases. CDR1 is MNHEY and CDR2 is SVGAGI in the germline V gene. V lost 5 bases to trimming and J lost 8 bases; unmatched junction nucleotides: 7. The CDR3 has 13 residues.